The clone carrying this T cell receptor beta chain came up once. The CDR3 sequence is 15 residues long. The data were taken from a study of blood T cell repertoires in COVID-19. Study summary: Nucleic acid was either cDNA or gDNA, and it came from T cells, B-cell-depleted T cells, or PBMCs.

Methods used by the authors: Researchers report that nucleated cell counts were estimated from reference gene primer amplification. The data were produced by immunoSEQ multiplex PCR, yet TCRdb's version contains in-frame clones alone and is incomplete. V, J and clone size derive from that table, while D and trimming were established from the DNA sequence. The table includes about 330,000 clones, 92% detected once. Participant ages covered roughly 18 to 89 years across 25 or so US areas. The TCR originated in a woman in her twenties or thirties who had recovered from COVID-19. Sequencing was done on a sample of PBMCs or T cells enriched from blood (not recorded which). The chain is built from TRBV7-5 and TRBJ1-4; the table assigns TRBD1, which was not confirmed against the DNA. TRBV7-5 is annotated as a pseudogene. CDR3: CARSLGARVNEKLFF. The CDR3 bases are TGTGCCAGAAGCTTAGGGGCCAGGGTTAATGAAAAACTGTTTTTT.